This T cell receptor (beta chain) appears in the sequencing data of a study of T-cell memory formation after mild COVID-19. TCRdb reanalysed the 5' RACE reads using MiXCR and keeps one entry per CDR3 protein. The table has a few hundred thousand distinct CDR3 sequences, approximately 20% seen once. The V gene end was trimmed by 0 bases and the J gene end by 0 bases; junction bases not matched to a gene: 9. From germline, CDR1 is SGHTA and CDR2 FQGNSA. The CDR3 length is 19 residues. The receptor's source is a man in his late teens or twenties who had mild COVID-19 (a few samples of this study predate the infection). Cell type and time point are not known. The gene calls are TRBV7-2 and TRBJ2-3, with 10 bases fitting TRBD2. Specimen: PBMCs or a T cell subset sorted from them (not recorded which). The CDR3 DNA reads TGTGCCAGCAGCTTAGCCCCGATCGGACTAGCGGCTAGCACAGATACGCAGTATTTT. Protein sequence: CASSLAPIGLAASTDTQYF.